This TCR beta chain came from a study of Graves' ophthalmopathy and Graves' hyperthyroidism. Germline V gives CDR1 MNHEY, CDR2 SVGAGI. After removal of 0 bases from V and 4 bases from J, the junction contained 13 bases not matched to a gene. The CDR3 spans 18 residues. The sequenced template was RNA, covering the TCR beta CDR3 region. A first-round RT-PCR used HTBI primers, followed by a second-round multiplex PCR. TCRdb used MiXCR to reprocess the multiplex PCR reads, holding one entry per CDR3 protein. Among 1 million to 1.3 million distinct CDR3 sequences listed, roughly two fifths were seen once. The chain uses TRBV6-5 and TRBJ1-2, with 8 positions matching TRBD1. Specimen: peripheral blood or thyroid tissue (not recorded which). The source is an adult man with Graves' hyperthyroidism. The CDR3 region is CASSYSIGLGQGRYGYTF. In DNA form, the CDR3 reads TGTGCCAGCAGTTACTCGATCGGACTAGGACAGGGCCGCTATGGCTACACCTTC.